The clone carrying this T cell receptor beta chain was seen a handful of times. The antigen is undetermined. The sample comes from a study of blood T cells in healthy people across ages. Study-level findings and limits: Long-lived and aged donors differed, with more naive CD4+ cells and higher diversity in the long-lived.

The ends were cut back, 3 bases at V and 7 bases at J, with 19 bases in the middle. In germline, CDR1 is LGHDT, CDR2 YNNKEL (reference sequence). The CDR3 is 16 amino acids. Using a J-beta primer mix together with a sample-barcoded 5' primer, a second PCR was run for about 6 to 12 cycles. MiXCR, applied by TCRdb to the 5' RACE reads, yields one record per CDR3 protein. The sample has approximately 1.5 million distinct CDR3 sequences, roughly 32% seen once. Source material: blood. The clonotype comes from a woman aged 25-40 years in good health. V is TRBV3-1 and J is TRBJ2-1; D possibly matches TRBD1 or TRBD2 (6 bases each). CDR3 in amino acids: CASSHRLGPQGNEQFF. In nucleotides, the CDR3 is TGTGCCAGCAGCCACAGACTAGGGCCCCAGGGGAATGAGCAGTTCTTC.